The clone carrying this T cell receptor beta chain was found once. Its antigen is unknown. These data belong to a study of PD-1 blockade in classical Hodgkin lymphoma. Study information: The nivolumab dose that patients received was 3 mg/kg, given intravenously every 2 weeks.

All patients experienced relapse after autologous stem cell transplantation, and brentuximab vedotin exposure was variable. The method was immunoSEQ multiplex PCR; TCRdb's version includes in-frame clones alone and lacks a portion of them. Of 55,000 to 60,000 clones in the sample, approximately 90% are singletons; the top ten hold over 9.5%. Trimming cost V 6 bases and J 2 bases, with 13 bases left between them. Germline CDR1 is MNHEY and CDR2 is SMNVEV (reference sequence). This CDR3 has 14 residues. Study-level results: Reported findings placed baseline TCR diversity lower in newly diagnosed patients (compared with healthy donors). Only CD4+ TCR diversity, not CD8+, had risen significantly by C4D1. Diversity similar to that of newly diagnosed patients was seen at baseline in complete responders.

Sequencing was performed on peripheral blood mononuclear cells (PBMCs), taken before the second cycle of nivolumab. This clonotype originated in a human donor with classical Hodgkin lymphoma. V usage is TRBV27 and J usage is TRBJ1-1; D possibly corresponds to TRBD1 (5 bases). The CDR3 sequence is CASRTWGKNTEAFF. The CDR3 bases are TGTGCCAGCAGGACGTGGGGGAAAAACACTGAAGCTTTCTTT.